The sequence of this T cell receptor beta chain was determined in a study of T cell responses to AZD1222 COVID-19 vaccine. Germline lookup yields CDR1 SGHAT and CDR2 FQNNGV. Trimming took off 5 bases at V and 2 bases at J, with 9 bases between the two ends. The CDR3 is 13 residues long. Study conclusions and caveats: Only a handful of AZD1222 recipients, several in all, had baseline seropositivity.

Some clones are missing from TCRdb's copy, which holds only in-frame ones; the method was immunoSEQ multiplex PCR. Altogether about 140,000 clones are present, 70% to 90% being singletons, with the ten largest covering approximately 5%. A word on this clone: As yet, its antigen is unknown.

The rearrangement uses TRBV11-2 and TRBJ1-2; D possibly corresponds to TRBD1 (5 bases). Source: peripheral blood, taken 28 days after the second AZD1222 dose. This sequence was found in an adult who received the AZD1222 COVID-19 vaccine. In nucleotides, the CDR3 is TGTGCCAGCAGCCAGGGAGGGAACTATGGCTACACCTTC. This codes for CASSQGGNYGYTF.